This T cell receptor beta chain was retrieved from a study of identical twins. There are 15 residues in the CDR3. The J segment lost 3 bases and the V segment lost 4 bases, leaving 6 bases of the junction unmatched. The V gene's germline CDR1 is LNHNV and CDR2 YYDKDF (reference sequence). TCRdb analysed the 5' RACE reads with MiXCR anew, one entry per CDR3 protein. The profile shows approximately 1.8 million distinct CDR3 sequences, 32% of them singletons. This TCR was recovered from a newborn girl in good health. Sequences were obtained from cord blood. The chain recombines TRBV15 with TRBJ1-3; 7 bases map to TRBD1. The CDR3 DNA reads as TGTGCCACCAGCAATTACCGACAGGGTGGAAACACCATATATTTT. Residues: CATSNYRQGGNTIYF.